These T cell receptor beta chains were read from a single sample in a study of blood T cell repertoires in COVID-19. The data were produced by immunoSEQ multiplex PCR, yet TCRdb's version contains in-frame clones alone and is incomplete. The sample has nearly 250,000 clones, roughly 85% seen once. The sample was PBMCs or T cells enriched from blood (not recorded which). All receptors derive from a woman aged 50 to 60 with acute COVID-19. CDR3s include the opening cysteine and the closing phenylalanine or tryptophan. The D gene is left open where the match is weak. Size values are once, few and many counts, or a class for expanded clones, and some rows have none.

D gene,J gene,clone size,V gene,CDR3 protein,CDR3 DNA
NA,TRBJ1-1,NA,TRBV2,CASTVTVPMNTEAFF,TGTGCCAGCACTGTGACAGTTCCCATGAACACTGAAGCTTTCTTT
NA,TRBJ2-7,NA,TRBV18,CASSWGAYEQYF,TGTGCCAGCTCATGGGGGGCCTACGAGCAGTACTTC
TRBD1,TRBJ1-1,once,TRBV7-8,CASSLRTGMNTEAFF,TGTGCCAGCAGCTTACGGACAGGGATGAACACTGAAGCTTTCTTT
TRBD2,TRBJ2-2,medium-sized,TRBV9,CASSVEAGGPSSGELFF,TGTGCCAGCAGCGTAGAGGCGGGGGGGCCTAGTTCCGGGGAGCTGTTTTTT
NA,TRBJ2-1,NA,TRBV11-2,CASSLGRVGRRYNEQFF,TGTGCCAGCAGCTTAGGGAGGGTGGGCAGGCGTTACAATGAGCAGTTCTTC
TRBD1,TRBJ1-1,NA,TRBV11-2,CASSSGGQGAQERVF,TGTGCCAGCAGCTCCGGCGGACAGGGGGCCCAGGAGCGAGTCTTT
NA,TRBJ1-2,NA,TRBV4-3,CASSQVLWQGSNGYTF,TGCGCCAGCAGCCAAGTTCTGTGGCAGGGAAGCAATGGCTACACCTTC
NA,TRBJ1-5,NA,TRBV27,CASSFDGQNQPQHF,TGTGCCAGCAGCTTCGATGGCCAAAATCAGCCCCAGCATTTT
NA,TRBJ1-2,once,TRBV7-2,CAIQEGVGYTF,TGTGCCATACAGGAAGGGGTTGGCTACACCTTC
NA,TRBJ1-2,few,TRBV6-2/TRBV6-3,CASSFPQGIYGYTF,TGTGCCAGCAGTTTTCCGCAGGGGATCTATGGCTACACCTTC
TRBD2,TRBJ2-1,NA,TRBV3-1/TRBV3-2,CASSQEGGVVYNEQFF,TGTGCCAGCAGCCAAGAGGGAGGGGTGGTCTACAATGAGCAGTTCTTC
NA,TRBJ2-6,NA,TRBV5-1,CASSFDSSGANVLTF,TGCGCCAGCAGCTTCGACAGCTCTGGGGCCAACGTCCTGACTTTC
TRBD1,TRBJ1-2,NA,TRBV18,CASSPGTGSTNYGYTF,TGTGCCAGCTCACCAGGGACAGGCTCCACTAACTATGGCTACACCTTC
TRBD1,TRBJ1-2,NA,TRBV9,CASSARDSYGYTF,TGTGCCAGCAGCGCCCGGGACAGCTATGGCTACACCTTC
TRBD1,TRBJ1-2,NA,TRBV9,CASSVGPQGGVWGYTF,TGTGCCAGCAGCGTAGGACCCCAGGGGGGTGTGTGGGGCTACACCTTC
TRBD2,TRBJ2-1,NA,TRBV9,CASSVGGGAFNEQFF,TGTGCCAGCAGCGTAGGCGGGGGGGCCTTCAATGAGCAGTTCTTC
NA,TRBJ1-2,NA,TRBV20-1,CSASMGAGYTF,TGCAGTGCTAGCATGGGGGCCGGCTACACCTTC
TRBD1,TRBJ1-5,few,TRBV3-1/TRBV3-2,CASSQLDRVPQPQHF,TGTGCCAGCAGCCAGCTCGACAGGGTTCCACAGCCCCAGCATTTT
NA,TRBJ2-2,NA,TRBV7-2,CASSLTRTNTGELFF,TGTGCCAGCAGCTTAACTCGTACGAACACCGGGGAGCTGTTTTTT
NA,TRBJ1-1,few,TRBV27,CASTPRGGRVSEAFF,TGTGCCAGCACTCCCCGCGGGGGGCGAGTCTCTGAAGCTTTCTTT
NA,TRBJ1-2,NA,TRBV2,CASSLQGRGYTF,TGTGCCAGCAGCTTACAGGGCCGGGGCTACACCTTC
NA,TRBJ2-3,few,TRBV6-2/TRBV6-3,CASSYSLRDTQYF,TGTGCCAGCAGTTACTCGCTGAGAGATACGCAGTATTTT
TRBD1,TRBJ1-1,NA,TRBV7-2,CASSLTGGTEAFF,TGTGCCAGCAGCCTGACAGGGGGCACTGAAGCTTTCTTT
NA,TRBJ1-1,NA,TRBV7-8,CASSPMGGLMNTEAFF,TGTGCCAGCAGCCCAATGGGGGGTCTTATGAACACTGAAGCTTTCTTT
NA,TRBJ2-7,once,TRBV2,CASSLSSYEQYF,TGTGCCAGCAGCCTGAGCTCCTACGAGCAGTACTTC
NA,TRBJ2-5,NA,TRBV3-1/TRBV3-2,CASSTHEGVQETQYF,TGTGCCAGCAGCACCCATGAGGGGGTACAAGAGACCCAGTACTTC
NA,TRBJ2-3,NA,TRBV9,CASRSGESTDTQYF,TGTGCCAGCAGGTCGGGGGAGAGCACAGATACGCAGTATTTT
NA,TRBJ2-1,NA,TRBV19,CASSISPTTYNEQFF,TGTGCCAGTAGTATAAGCCCCACGACCTACAATGAGCAGTTCTTC
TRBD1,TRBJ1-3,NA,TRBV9,CASSAVQGGSGNTIYF,TGTGCCAGCAGCGCTGTTCAGGGGGGCTCTGGAAACACCATATATTTT
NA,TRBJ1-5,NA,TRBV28,CASSLWGSNQPQHF,TGTGCCAGCAGTTTATGGGGGAGTAATCAGCCCCAGCATTTT
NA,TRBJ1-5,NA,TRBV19,CASRGWSNQPQHF,TGTGCCAGTAGGGGCTGGAGCAATCAGCCCCAGCATTTT
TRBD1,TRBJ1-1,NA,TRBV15,CATSRDGQASWVGPEAFF,TGTGCCACCAGCAGGGATGGACAGGCCAGTTGGGTAGGGCCTGAAGCTTTCTTT